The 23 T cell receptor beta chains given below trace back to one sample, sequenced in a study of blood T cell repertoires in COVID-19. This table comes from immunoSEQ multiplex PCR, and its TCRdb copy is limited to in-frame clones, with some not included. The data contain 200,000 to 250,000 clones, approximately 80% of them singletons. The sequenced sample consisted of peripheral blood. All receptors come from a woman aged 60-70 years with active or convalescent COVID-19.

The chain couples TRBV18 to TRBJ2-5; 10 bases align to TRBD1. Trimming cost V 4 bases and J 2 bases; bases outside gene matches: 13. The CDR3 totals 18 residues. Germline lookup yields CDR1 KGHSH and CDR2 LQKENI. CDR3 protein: CASSHPSAGQGLQETQYF. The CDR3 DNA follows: TGTGCCAGCTCACACCCCTCGGCGGGACAGGGGTTACAAGAGACCCAGTACTTC.

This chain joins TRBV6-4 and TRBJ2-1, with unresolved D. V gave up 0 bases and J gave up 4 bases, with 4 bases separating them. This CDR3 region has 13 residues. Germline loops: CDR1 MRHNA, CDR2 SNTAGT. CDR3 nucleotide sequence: TGTGCCAGCAGTGACTCCACATACAATGAGCAGTTCTTC. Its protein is CASSDSTYNEQFF.

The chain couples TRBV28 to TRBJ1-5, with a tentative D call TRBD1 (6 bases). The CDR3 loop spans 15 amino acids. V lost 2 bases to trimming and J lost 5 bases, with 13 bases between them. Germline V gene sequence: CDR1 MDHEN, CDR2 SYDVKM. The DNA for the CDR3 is TGTGCCAGCAGTTTAGCGGGGGCGCAAGATCAGCCCCAGCATTTT. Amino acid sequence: CASSLAGAQDQPQHF.

The CDR3 DNA is TGTGCCAGCAGTTTACAGAACACCATATATTTT. Protein: CASSLQNTIYF. This rearrangement joins TRBV28 to TRBJ1-3, with no clear D. With 2 bases removed from V and 7 bases from J, the gap between germline ends came to 3 bases. Germline V gene lookup returns CDR1 MDHEN and CDR2 SYDVKM. This CDR3 spans 11 amino acids.

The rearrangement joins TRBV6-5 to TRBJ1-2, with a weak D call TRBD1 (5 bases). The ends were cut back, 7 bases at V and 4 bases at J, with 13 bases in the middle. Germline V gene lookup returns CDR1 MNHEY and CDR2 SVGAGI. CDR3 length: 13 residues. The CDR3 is CASKGLEVYGYTF. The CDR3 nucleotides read TGTGCCAGCAAGGGACTGGAGGTCTATGGCTACACCTTC.

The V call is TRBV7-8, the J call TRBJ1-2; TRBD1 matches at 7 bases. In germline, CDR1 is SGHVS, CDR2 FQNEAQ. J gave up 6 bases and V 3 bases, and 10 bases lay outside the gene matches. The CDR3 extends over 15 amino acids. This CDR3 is CASSLMLGTDDGYTF. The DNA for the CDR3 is TGTGCCAGCAGCTTGATGTTAGGGACAGATGATGGCTACACCTTC.

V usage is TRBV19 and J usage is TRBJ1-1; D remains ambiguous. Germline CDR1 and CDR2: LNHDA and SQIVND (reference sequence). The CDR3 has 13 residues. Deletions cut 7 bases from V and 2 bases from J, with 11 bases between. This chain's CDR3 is CASNYNKNTEAFF. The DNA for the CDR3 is TGTGCCAGTAACTACAACAAAAACACTGAAGCTTTCTTT.

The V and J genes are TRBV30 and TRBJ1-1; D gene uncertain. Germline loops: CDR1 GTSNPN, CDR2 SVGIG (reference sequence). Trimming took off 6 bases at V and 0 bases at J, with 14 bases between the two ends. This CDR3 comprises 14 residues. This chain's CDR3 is CACILWLMNTEAFF. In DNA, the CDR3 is TGTGCCTGCATTCTTTGGCTCATGAACACTGAAGCTTTCTTT.

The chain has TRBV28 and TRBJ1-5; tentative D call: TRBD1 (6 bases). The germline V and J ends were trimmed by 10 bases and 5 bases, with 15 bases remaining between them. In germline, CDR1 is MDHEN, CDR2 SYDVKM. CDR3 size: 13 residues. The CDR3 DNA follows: TGTGCCATCCAGGGGACGGGGTATCAGCCCCAGCATTTT. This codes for CAIQGTGYQPQHF. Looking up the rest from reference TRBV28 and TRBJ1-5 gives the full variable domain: DVKVTQSSRYLVKRTGEKVFLECVQDMDHENMFWYRQDPGLGLRLIYFSYDVKMKEKGDIPEGYSVSREKKERFSLILESASTNQTSMYLCAIQGTGYQPQHFGDGTRLSIL.

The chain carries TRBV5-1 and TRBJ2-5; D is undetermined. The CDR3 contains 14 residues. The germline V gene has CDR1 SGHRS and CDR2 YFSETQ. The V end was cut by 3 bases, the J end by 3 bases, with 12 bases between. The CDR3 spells CASSYPETEETQYF. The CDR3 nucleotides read TGCGCCAGCAGCTACCCGGAAACAGAAGAGACCCAGTACTTC. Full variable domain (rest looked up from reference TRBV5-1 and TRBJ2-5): KAGVTQTPRYLIKTRGQQVTLSCSPISGHRSVSWYQQTPGQGLQFLFEYFSETQRNKGNFPGRFSGRQFSNSRSEMNVSTLELGDSALYLCASSYPETEETQYFGPGTRLLVL.

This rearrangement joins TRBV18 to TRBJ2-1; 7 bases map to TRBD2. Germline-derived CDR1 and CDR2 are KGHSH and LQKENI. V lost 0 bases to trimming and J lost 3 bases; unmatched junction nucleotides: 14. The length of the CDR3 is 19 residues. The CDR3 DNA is TGTGCCAGCTCACCACCGTCCAGCGGGGCGAACCTTATCTACAATGAGCAGTTCTTC. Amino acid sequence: CASSPPSSGANLIYNEQFF.

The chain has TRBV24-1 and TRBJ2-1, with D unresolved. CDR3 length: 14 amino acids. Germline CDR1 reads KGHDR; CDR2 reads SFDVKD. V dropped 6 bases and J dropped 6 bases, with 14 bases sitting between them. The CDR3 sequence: CATSMAVAPNEQFF. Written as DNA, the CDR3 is TGTGCCACCAGTATGGCGGTAGCCCCCAATGAGCAGTTCTTC.

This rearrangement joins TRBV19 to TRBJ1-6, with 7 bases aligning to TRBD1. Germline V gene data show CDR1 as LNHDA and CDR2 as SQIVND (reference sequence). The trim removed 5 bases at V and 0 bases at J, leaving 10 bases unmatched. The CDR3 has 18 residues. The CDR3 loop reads CASSVGTAISSYNSPLHF. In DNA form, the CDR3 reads TGTGCCAGTAGTGTCGGGACAGCCATTAGCTCCTATAATTCACCCCTCCACTTT.

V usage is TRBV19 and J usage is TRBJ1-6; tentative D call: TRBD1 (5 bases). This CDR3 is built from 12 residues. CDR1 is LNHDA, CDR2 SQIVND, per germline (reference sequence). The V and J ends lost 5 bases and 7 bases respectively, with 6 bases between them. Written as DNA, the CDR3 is TGTGCCAGTAGTCGACAGAATTCACCCCTCCACTTT. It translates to CASSRQNSPLHF.

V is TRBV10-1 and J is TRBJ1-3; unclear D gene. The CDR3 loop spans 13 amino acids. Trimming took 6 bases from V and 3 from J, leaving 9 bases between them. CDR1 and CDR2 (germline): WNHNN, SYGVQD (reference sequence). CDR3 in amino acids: CASRKNGGNTIYF. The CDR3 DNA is TGCGCCAGCAGGAAAAACGGTGGAAACACCATATATTTT.

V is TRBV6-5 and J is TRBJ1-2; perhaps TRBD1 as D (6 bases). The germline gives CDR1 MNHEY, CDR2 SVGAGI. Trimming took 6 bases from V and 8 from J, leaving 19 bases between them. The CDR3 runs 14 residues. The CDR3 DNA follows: TGTGCCAGCAGCCTCCACACAGGGAGGGGAGGCTACACCTTC. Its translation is CASSLHTGRGGYTF.

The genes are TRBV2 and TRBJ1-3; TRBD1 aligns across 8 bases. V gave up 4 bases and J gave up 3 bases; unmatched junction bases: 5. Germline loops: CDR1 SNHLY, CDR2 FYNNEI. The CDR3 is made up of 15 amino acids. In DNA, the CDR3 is TGTGCCAGCAGTGGGACAGGGCTGATTGGAAACACCATATATTTT. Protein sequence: CASSGTGLIGNTIYF.

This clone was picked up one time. For the CDR3, the DNA is TGTGCCAGCAGCCAGGAGGGACCCCTCCTAGAGCAGTACTTC. Encoded protein: CASSQEGPLLEQYF. The chain employs TRBV3-1 (or the pseudogene TRBV3-2) and TRBJ2-7; the D gene is possibly TRBD2 (6 bases). Per germline, CDR1 LGHDT and CDR2 YNNKEL (reference sequence). The V end lost 3 bases, the J end lost 7 bases, and 16 bases lay between the germline ends. The CDR3 runs to 14 residues.

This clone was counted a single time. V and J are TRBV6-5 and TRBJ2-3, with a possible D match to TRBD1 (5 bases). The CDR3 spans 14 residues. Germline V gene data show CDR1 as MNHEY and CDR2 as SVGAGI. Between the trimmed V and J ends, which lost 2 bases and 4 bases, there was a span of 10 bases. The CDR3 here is CASSYGAVADTQYF. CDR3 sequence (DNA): TGTGCCAGCAGTTACGGGGCCGTGGCAGATACGCAGTATTTT.

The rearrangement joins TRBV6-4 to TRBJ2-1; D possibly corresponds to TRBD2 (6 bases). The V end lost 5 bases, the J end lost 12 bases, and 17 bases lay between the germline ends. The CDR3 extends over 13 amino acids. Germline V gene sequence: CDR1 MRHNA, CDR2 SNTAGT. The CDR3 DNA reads TGTGCCAGCAGTACTGAAGATGGGGGGAGGCAGTTCTTC. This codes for CASSTEDGGRQFF.

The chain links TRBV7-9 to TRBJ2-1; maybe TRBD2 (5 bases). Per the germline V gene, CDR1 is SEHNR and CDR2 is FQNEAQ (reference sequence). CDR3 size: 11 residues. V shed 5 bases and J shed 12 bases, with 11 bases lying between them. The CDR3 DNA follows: TGTGCCAGCAGCCAAGAGGACTGGCAGTTCTTC. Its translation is CASSQEDWQFF. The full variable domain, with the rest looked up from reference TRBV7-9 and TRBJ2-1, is DTGVSQNPRHKITKRGQNVTFRCDPISEHNRLYWYRQTLGQGPEFLTYFQNEAQLEKSRLLSDRFSAERPKGSFSTLEIQRTEQGDSAMYLCASSQEDWQFFGPGTRLTVL.

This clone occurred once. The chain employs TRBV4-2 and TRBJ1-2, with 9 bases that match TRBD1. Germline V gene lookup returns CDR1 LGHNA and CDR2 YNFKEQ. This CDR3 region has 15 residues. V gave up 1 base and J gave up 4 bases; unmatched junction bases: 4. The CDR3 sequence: CASSQAGQGSYGYTF. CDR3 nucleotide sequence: TGTGCCAGCAGCCAAGCGGGACAGGGCTCCTATGGCTACACCTTC.

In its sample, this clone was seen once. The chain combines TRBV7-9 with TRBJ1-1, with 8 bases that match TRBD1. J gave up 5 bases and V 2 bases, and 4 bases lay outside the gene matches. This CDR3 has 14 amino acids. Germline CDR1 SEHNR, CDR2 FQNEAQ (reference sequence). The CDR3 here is CASSLWRTGTEAFF. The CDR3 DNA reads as TGTGCCAGCAGCTTATGGAGGACAGGGACTGAAGCTTTCTTT. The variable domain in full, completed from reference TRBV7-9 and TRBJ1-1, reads DTGVSQNPRHKITKRGQNVTFRCDPISEHNRLYWYRQTLGQGPEFLTYFQNEAQLEKSRLLSDRFSAERPKGSFSTLEIQRTEQGDSAMYLCASSLWRTGTEAFFGQGTRLTVV.